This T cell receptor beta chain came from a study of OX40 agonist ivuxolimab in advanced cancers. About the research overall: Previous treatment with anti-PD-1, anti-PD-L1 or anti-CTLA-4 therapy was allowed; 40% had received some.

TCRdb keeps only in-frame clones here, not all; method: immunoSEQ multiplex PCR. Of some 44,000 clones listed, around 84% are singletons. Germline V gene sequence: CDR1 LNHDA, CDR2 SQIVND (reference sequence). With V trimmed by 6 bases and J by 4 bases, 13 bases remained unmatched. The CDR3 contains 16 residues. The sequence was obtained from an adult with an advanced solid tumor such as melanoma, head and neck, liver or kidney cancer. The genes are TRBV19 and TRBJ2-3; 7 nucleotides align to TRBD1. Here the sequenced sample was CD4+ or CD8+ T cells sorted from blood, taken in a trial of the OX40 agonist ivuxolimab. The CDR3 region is CASSAIRGPRADTQYF. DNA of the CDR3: TGTGCCAGTAGCGCAATTAGGGGGCCGCGGGCAGATACGCAGTATTTT.